This passage covers 8 T cell receptor beta chains from one sample sequenced in a study of cytomegalovirus exposure and HLA in healthy donors. In the PCR, 60 Vbeta and 13 Jbeta primers were used. This table comes from immunoSEQ multiplex PCR, and its TCRdb copy is limited to in-frame clones, with some not included. The sample table includes around 97,000 clones. The material sequenced was PBMCs. Receptors were obtained from a man aged 35 to 55 in good health and CMV-seronegative.

The CDR3 nucleotides read TGTGCCAGCGTTCACCGGGACACTTACAATGAGCAGTTCTTC. Translating it yields CASVHRDTYNEQFF. The rearrangement uses TRBV2 and TRBJ2-1, with a possible D match to TRBD1 (6 bases). This CDR3 has 14 amino acids. The ends were cut back, 8 bases at V and 4 bases at J, with 15 bases in the middle. Germline V gene data show CDR1 as SNHLY and CDR2 as FYNNEI.

The gene calls are TRBV29-1 and TRBJ2-2, with TRBD1 matching 9 bases. The germline gives CDR1 SQVTM, CDR2 ANQGSEA. The CDR3 covers 15 residues. V was clipped by 2 bases and J by 6 bases; unmatched bases: 7. The CDR3 region is CSVEWFGQGPGELFF. DNA of the CDR3: TGCAGCGTTGAATGGTTTGGACAGGGGCCCGGGGAGCTGTTTTTT.

This chain links TRBV14 with TRBJ2-1; D not certain. V was pared by 0 bases and J by 12 bases, with 12 bases between. Germline V gene data show CDR1 as SGHDN and CDR2 as FVKESK. The CDR3 is 13 amino acids. The CDR3 DNA is TGTGCCAGCAGCCAAGATAGAGCAGGCCGGCAGTTCTTC. It yields the protein CASSQDRAGRQFF.

The chain carries TRBV5-5 and TRBJ2-7, with 10 nucleotides matching TRBD2. Looked up from germline, CDR1 is SGHKS and CDR2 is YYEKEE (reference sequence). The junction had 6 bases not matched to a gene; V was cut back by 1 base and J by 5 bases. CDR3 length: 15 amino acids. CDR3 in DNA: TGTGCCAGCAGCTTGTCTAGCGGGAGAAGCGACGAGCAGTACTTC. Its translation: CASSLSSGRSDEQYF.

The chain joins TRBV5-5 to TRBJ2-7, with D possibly being TRBD1 (5 bases). Looked up from germline, CDR1 is SGHKS and CDR2 is YYEKEE (reference sequence). V was pared by 0 bases and J by 5 bases, with 12 bases between. CDR3 length equals 14 residues. The CDR3 DNA follows: TGTGCCAGCAGCTTGGGACAGAGATTGAACGAGCAGTACTTC. Protein product: CASSLGQRLNEQYF.

The rearrangement uses TRBV6-9 and TRBJ1-3; tentative D call: TRBD1 (6 bases). The germline gives CDR1 MNHGY, CDR2 SVAAGI. V was pared by 6 bases and J by 5 bases, with 11 bases between. This CDR3 has 13 residues. The CDR3 nucleotides read TGTGCCAGCAGCCCACAGGGTAGAAACACCATATATTTT. It codes for CASSPQGRNTIYF.

Worth noting for this clone: A read error may produce the germline difference seen at one junction end. The chain uses TRBV6-7 and TRBJ1-6; 7 nucleotides match TRBD1. TRBV6-7 is placed among ORFs of uncertain function. CDR3 length: 15 residues. The CDR3 region is CASGYYRGRNSPLHF. The CDR3 coding sequence is TGTGCCAGCGGTTACTACAGGGGTAGGAATTCACCCCTCCACTTT.

About this clone: Different DNA sequences within this sample yield the same CDR3. The V gene is TRBV7-8, the J gene TRBJ1-5; no firm D call. The V end was cut by 0 bases, the J end by 4 bases, with 7 bases between. The germline gives CDR1 SGHVS, CDR2 FQNEAQ. The CDR3 has 14 residues. CDR3 coding DNA: TGTGCCAGCAGCTTAGCGGGAGGTAATCAGCCCCAGCATTTT. This encodes CASSLAGGNQPQHF.